This paragraph covers one T cell receptor beta chain sequence. The clone's antigen remains unknown. Base qualities are missing; no much larger clone stands one base away. The CDR3 spans 15 residues, from the cysteine through the phenylalanine. Only CDR3 DNA is held: 45 bases, read in frame from base 1. CDR1 and CDR2 are drawn from the germline V gene: SGHDN, FVKESK. The V end gives up 4 bases and the J end 10 bases, leaving 8 bases in the junction not matched to a gene. This sample is drawn from a study of blood T cell repertoires in COVID-19 (dated by TCRdb to 2018 to 2021). About the investigation overall: Samples covering the acute and convalescent phases of COVID-19 were provided by collaborators in the United States, Italy and Spain. The samples were drawn from two sources: the first 160 participants of the ongoing ImmuneRACE study, and 1,000 to 1,500 subjects contributed by 6 global collaborators. The repertoires were made available in a free public database intended to serve as a resource for research on the immune response to SARS-CoV-2. Where HLA class I and class II types were available, the types were taken from metadata supplied by the sample provider, not from assay-based typing. Subjects who had been exposed to COVID-19, were actively infected with it, or had recovered from it provided the deeply sampled blood TCRbeta repertoires that made up the dataset. The sample metadata nearly always contained a de-identified subject ID, COVID-19 status, age in years and sex. The material from the prospective study consisted of cDNA or gDNA derived from T cells, B-cell-depleted T cells, or PBMCs.

TCRbeta CDR3 regions were amplified from genomic DNA using the immunoSEQ Assay, a bias-controlled multiplex PCR. Processing in the source paper ran as follows. The number of nucleated cells in each sample was estimated by amplification of reference gene primers within the assay. Sequence reads were collapsed and filtered to measure the absolute abundance of every unique TCRbeta CDR3 rearrangement. For each sample, productive Simpson clonality was calculated as the square root of Simpson's diversity index across productive rearrangements. Held by TCRdb, this immuneACCESS table contains in-frame sequences only and omits some clones. Under half of the omission traces to an unresolved V gene where checked; the cause of the rest is unknown. V and J calls plus clone size are reproduced from that table; the DNA served to infer D and trimming. The sample table holds a few hundred thousand clones, of which about 90% were seen once. The ten largest make up roughly 1% of the sample.

Broader findings and caveats from the paper: How much clinical and demographic metadata was included differed by source and by participant, and the metadata was provided uncurated.

In the prospective study, participants were about 18 to 95 years old, resided in about two dozen geographic areas of the United States, and were enrolled through a virtual design. Cohort assignment in the prospective study relied on participant-reported clinical history from a screening survey and a study questionnaire. Recovered participants in ImmuneRACE Cohort 3 were defined by two consecutive negative NP/OP PCR tests, clearance by a healthcare professional, or resolution of symptoms. Mobile phlebotomists in the prospective study collected whole blood, serum and a nasopharyngeal or oropharyngeal swab from every participant. Participants in the prospective study had the option to provide additional blood draws and questionnaires over a 2-month period. Before DNA extraction, blood samples from the prospective study were shipped at room temperature or frozen.

The chain is made from TRBV14 and TRBJ1-6; the central 9 bases match TRBD1. The TCR was taken from a woman aged 25 to 39 who had recovered from COVID-19. The sequenced sample was PBMCs or T cells enriched from blood (not recorded which). The CDR3 is CASSLGQGFRSPLHF. The nucleotides are TGTGCCAGCAGCCTCGGACAGGGGTTTCGGTCACCCCTCCACTTT.